This T cell receptor (beta chain) was profiled in a study of blood T cell repertoires in COVID-19. Looking at the study overall: Spain, Italy and the United States supplied samples that represented acute and convalescent COVID-19. PBMCs, B-cell-depleted T cells, or T cells provided the cDNA or gDNA that made up the material.

The trim removed 6 bases at V and 5 bases at J, leaving 14 bases unmatched. This CDR3 has 16 amino acids. The germline gives CDR1 SGHRS, CDR2 YFSETQ. Study processing details: Amplification with reference gene primers provided the estimates of nucleated cell counts. Clones were sequenced by immunoSEQ multiplex PCR, and TCRdb holds only the in-frame ones, with some missing. Clonal size and the V and J genes are those of that table, whereas D and trimming came from the DNA. This sample has roughly 700,000 clones, with more than 80% found just once. Sequenced material: peripheral blood. The V call is TRBV5-1, the J call TRBJ2-1; 7 bases line up with TRBD2. This sequence originates from a woman under 30 with acute or convalescent COVID-19. CDR3 in DNA: TGCGCCAGCATCGGGAGGCCGGGGGAAAGAGACAATGAGCAGTTCTTC. This sequence encodes CASIGRPGERDNEQFF.